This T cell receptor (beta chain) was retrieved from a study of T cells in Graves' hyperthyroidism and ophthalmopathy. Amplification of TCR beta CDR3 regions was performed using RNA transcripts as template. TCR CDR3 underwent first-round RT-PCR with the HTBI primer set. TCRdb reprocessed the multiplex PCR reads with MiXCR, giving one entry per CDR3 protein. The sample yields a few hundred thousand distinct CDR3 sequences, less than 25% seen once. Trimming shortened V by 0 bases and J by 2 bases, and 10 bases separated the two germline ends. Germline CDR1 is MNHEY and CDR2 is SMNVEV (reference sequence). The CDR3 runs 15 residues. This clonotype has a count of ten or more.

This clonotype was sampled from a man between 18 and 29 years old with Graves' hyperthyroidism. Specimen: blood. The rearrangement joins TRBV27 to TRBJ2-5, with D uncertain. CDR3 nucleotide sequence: TGTGCCAGCAGTTTATCGAGCGCTTCTCAAGAGACCCAGTACTTC. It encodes CASSLSSASQETQYF.